The clone carrying this T cell receptor beta chain was recorded only once. Sequencing used immunoSEQ multiplex PCR; TCRdb keeps in-frame clones, though not all of them. The sample holds about 170,000 clones, 85% to 90% seen once. This record belongs to a study of blood T cell repertoires in COVID-19. The sequenced material came from peripheral blood. This TCR derives from a man aged 45-60 years who had recovered from COVID-19.

CDR3 amino acids: CASSLPGGQGNQPQHF. The CDR3 coding sequence is TGTGCCAGCAGTTTACCCGGAGGACAGGGCAATCAGCCCCAGCATTTT. The V gene is TRBV28, the J gene TRBJ1-5, with 7 bases aligning to TRBD1. The CDR3 spans 16 residues. The V segment lost 2 bases and the J segment 2 bases; nucleotides outside the gene matches: 6. The germline V gene encodes CDR1 MDHEN and CDR2 SYDVKM. The full variable domain, in which reference TRBV28 and TRBJ1-5 provide the parts outside the CDR3, is DVKVTQSSRYLVKRTGEKVFLECVQDMDHENMFWYRQDPGLGLRLIYFSYDVKMKEKGDIPEGYSVSREKKERFSLILESASTNQTSMYLCASSLPGGQGNQPQHFGDGTRLSIL.